A selection of T cell receptor beta chains follows, all from one sample in a study of immune cell composition in non-small cell lung cancer. Assay used: immunoSEQ multiplex PCR; TCRdb lists only in-frame clones, some missing. The repertoire includes over 5,000 clones, around 64% of them detected once, and about 10% sits in the top ten. What was sequenced was lung tumor tissue. The receptors shown here come from a human donor with non-small cell lung cancer. The CDR3 runs from the conserved cysteine through the conserved F or W. Each record gives: D gene, clone size, V gene, J gene, CDR3 DNA, CDR3 protein. The D gene is left open where the match is weak. Clone size is shown for a subset of rows, as once, few, many or a class of expanded clone.

d_gene: TRBD1
abundance: -
v_gene: TRBV6-5
j_gene: TRBJ1-1
CDR3nt: TGTGCCAGCAGTGTGAGGGGGCGGAACACTGAAGCTTTCTTT
CDR3aa: CASSVRGRNTEAFF

d_gene: -
abundance: -
v_gene: TRBV30
j_gene: TRBJ1-5
CDR3nt: TGTGCCTGGAGTGTAAGAGGTGGATCGCCCCAGCATTTT
CDR3aa: CAWSVRGGSPQHF

d_gene: -
abundance: -
v_gene: TRBV9
j_gene: TRBJ1-4
CDR3nt: TGTGCCAGCAGCGTTCCCGGGAGCGAAAAACTGTTTTTT
CDR3aa: CASSVPGSEKLFF

d_gene: -
abundance: -
v_gene: TRBV18
j_gene: TRBJ2-5
CDR3nt: TGTGCCAGCTCACCCCCCGCGAAAAGAGAGACCCAGTACTTC
CDR3aa: CASSPPAKRETQYF

d_gene: -
abundance: -
v_gene: TRBV6-6
j_gene: TRBJ1-5
CDR3nt: TGTGCCAGCAGTCCCGGGGGATTTAGCAATCAGCCCCAGCATTTT
CDR3aa: CASSPGGFSNQPQHF

d_gene: -
abundance: -
v_gene: TRBV28
j_gene: TRBJ2-3
CDR3nt: TGTGCCAGCAGCCGACCAGGGGCTGGGGATACGCAGTATTTT
CDR3aa: CASSRPGAGDTQYF

d_gene: TRBD2
abundance: -
v_gene: TRBV4-3
j_gene: TRBJ2-2
CDR3nt: TGCGCCAGCAGCCAAGAGGCGGGAGGCAGGAACACCGGGGAGCTGTTTTTT
CDR3aa: CASSQEAGGRNTGELFF

d_gene: TRBD1
abundance: -
v_gene: TRBV7-3
j_gene: TRBJ1-1
CDR3nt: TGTGCCAGCAGCCTAGGACAGGGCGCTGAAGCTTTCTTT
CDR3aa: CASSLGQGAEAFF

d_gene: -
abundance: -
v_gene: TRBV28
j_gene: TRBJ1-5
CDR3nt: TGTGCCAGCAGCCTCCATGGGGGGGCGTTGTGGGGTCAGCCCCAGCATTTT
CDR3aa: CASSLHGGALWGQPQHF

d_gene: TRBD1
abundance: -
v_gene: TRBV6-5
j_gene: TRBJ2-1
CDR3nt: TGTGCCAGCAGTCTCAACAGGGGGCGCAATGAGCAGTTCTTC
CDR3aa: CASSLNRGRNEQFF

d_gene: -
abundance: -
v_gene: TRBV9
j_gene: TRBJ1-2
CDR3nt: TGTGCCAGCAGCGTTCGGAGTGACTATGGCTACACCTTC
CDR3aa: CASSVRSDYGYTF

d_gene: TRBD1
abundance: once
v_gene: TRBV5-1
j_gene: TRBJ2-7
CDR3nt: TGCGCCAGCAGCTGGGGGGACAGGGGTTCGGGCGAGCAGTACTTC
CDR3aa: CASSWGDRGSGEQYF

d_gene: TRBD2
abundance: -
v_gene: TRBV27
j_gene: TRBJ2-1
CDR3nt: TGTGCCAGCCAGTCGGGGGGGGGCCCCAATGAGCAGTTCTTC
CDR3aa: CASQSGGGPNEQFF

d_gene: -
abundance: once
v_gene: TRBV29-1
j_gene: TRBJ2-7
CDR3nt: TGCAGCGTTGGACAGCGAACCTACGAGCAGTACTTC
CDR3aa: CSVGQRTYEQYF

d_gene: TRBD2
abundance: -
v_gene: TRBV28
j_gene: TRBJ2-4
CDR3nt: TGTGCCAGCACCCTGGGGGGACTAGCGGGATCCATAGCCAAAAACATTCAGTACTTC
CDR3aa: CASTLGGLAGSIAKNIQYF

d_gene: -
abundance: -
v_gene: TRBV7-9
j_gene: TRBJ2-7
CDR3nt: TGTGCCAGCAGCTCCGCAGACTACGAGCAGTACTTC
CDR3aa: CASSSADYEQYF

d_gene: TRBD1
abundance: -
v_gene: TRBV10-2
j_gene: TRBJ2-7
CDR3nt: TGCGCCAGCAGGGCCGGACAGGTACTATCCTACGAGCAGTACTTC
CDR3aa: CASRAGQVLSYEQYF

d_gene: TRBD1
abundance: -
v_gene: TRBV5-4
j_gene: TRBJ1-6
CDR3nt: TGTGCCAGCAGCGTAACAGGGGCGGATTCACCCCTCCACTTT
CDR3aa: CASSVTGADSPLHF

d_gene: -
abundance: -
v_gene: TRBV7-3
j_gene: TRBJ2-2
CDR3nt: TGTGCCAGCAGCATCGACTCGAACACCGGGGAGCTGTTTTTT
CDR3aa: CASSIDSNTGELFF

d_gene: TRBD2
abundance: -
v_gene: TRBV5-8
j_gene: TRBJ2-1
CDR3nt: TGTGCCAGCAGCTACGGACGGACTAGATTCACTGAGCAGTTCTTC
CDR3aa: CASSYGRTRFTEQFF

d_gene: -
abundance: -
v_gene: TRBV6-1
j_gene: TRBJ2-7
CDR3nt: TGTGCCAGCAGTGAAGCCCCAAACTACGAGCAGTACTTC
CDR3aa: CASSEAPNYEQYF

d_gene: -
abundance: -
v_gene: TRBV5-1
j_gene: TRBJ2-3
CDR3nt: TGCGCCAGCAGCTTGGCCGACCATGGCGGGGATACGCAGTATTTT
CDR3aa: CASSLADHGGDTQYF

d_gene: TRBD1
abundance: -
v_gene: TRBV7-9
j_gene: TRBJ2-3
CDR3nt: TGTGCCAGCAGCGACAGGGGGCGGTTGGATACGCAGTATTTT
CDR3aa: CASSDRGRLDTQYF

d_gene: TRBD1
abundance: once
v_gene: TRBV5-6
j_gene: TRBJ2-5
CDR3nt: TGTGCCAGCAGCTTTGGACAGGGAGAAGAGACCCAGTACTTC
CDR3aa: CASSFGQGEETQYF

d_gene: -
abundance: -
v_gene: TRBV29-1
j_gene: TRBJ1-2
CDR3nt: TGCAGCGTTGGAGGGGGGGATAGCTATGGCTACACCTTC
CDR3aa: CSVGGGDSYGYTF

d_gene: -
abundance: -
v_gene: TRBV28
j_gene: TRBJ1-5
CDR3nt: TGTGCCAGTCATCAGGGCGGCAGCAATCAGCCCCAGCATTTT
CDR3aa: CASHQGGSNQPQHF

d_gene: -
abundance: -
v_gene: TRBV11-2
j_gene: TRBJ2-3
CDR3nt: TGTGCCAGCAGCTTCTCCCTCTTAGCGGATACTAGCACAGATACGCAGTATTTT
CDR3aa: CASSFSLLADTSTDTQYF

d_gene: TRBD2
abundance: -
v_gene: TRBV10-3
j_gene: TRBJ2-1
CDR3nt: TGTGCCACCCAATTAGCGGGAAACAATGAGCAGTTCTTC
CDR3aa: CATQLAGNNEQFF